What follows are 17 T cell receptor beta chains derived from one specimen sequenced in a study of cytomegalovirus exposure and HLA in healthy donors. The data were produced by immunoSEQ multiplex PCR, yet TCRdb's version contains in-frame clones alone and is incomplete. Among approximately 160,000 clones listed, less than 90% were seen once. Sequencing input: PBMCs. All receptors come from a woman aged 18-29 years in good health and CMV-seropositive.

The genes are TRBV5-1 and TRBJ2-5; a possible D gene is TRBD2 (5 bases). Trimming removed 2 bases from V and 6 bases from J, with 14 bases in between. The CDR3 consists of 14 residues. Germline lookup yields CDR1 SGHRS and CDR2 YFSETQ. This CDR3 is CASSLDILGKTQYF. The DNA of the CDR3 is TGCGCCAGCAGCTTAGACATCCTCGGGAAGACCCAGTACTTC.

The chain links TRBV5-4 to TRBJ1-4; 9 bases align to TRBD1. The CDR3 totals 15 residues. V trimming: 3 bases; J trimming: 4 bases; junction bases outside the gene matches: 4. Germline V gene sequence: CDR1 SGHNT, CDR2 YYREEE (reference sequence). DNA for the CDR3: TGTGCCAGCAGCTCTAACAGGGGGCTTAATGAAAAACTGTTTTTT. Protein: CASSSNRGLNEKLFF.

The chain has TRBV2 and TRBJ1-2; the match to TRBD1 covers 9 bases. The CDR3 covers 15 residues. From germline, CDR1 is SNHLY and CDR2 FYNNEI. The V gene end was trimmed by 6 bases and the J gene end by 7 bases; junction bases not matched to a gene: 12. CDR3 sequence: CASRGTGQVSGGYTF. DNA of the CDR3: TGTGCCAGCAGGGGGACAGGGCAAGTGTCAGGTGGCTACACCTTC.

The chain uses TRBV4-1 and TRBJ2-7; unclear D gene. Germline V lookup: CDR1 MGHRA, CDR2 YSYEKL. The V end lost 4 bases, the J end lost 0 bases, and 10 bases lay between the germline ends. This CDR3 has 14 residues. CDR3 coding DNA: TGCGCCAGCAGCCCAAGTCTCGGCTCCTACGAGCAGTACTTC. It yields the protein CASSPSLGSYEQYF.

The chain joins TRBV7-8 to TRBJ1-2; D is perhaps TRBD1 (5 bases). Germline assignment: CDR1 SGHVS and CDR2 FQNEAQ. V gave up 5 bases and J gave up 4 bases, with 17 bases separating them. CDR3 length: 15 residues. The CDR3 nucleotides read TGTGCCAGCAGCCCATGGGATAGGGGAGGCTATGGCTACACCTTC. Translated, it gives CASSPWDRGGYGYTF.

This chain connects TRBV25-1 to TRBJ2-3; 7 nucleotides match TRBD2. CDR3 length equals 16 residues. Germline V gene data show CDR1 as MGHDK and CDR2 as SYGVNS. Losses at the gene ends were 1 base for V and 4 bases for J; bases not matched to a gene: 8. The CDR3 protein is CASSESRPGGADTQYF. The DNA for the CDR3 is TGTGCCAGCAGTGAATCCCGCCCGGGAGGCGCAGATACGCAGTATTTT.

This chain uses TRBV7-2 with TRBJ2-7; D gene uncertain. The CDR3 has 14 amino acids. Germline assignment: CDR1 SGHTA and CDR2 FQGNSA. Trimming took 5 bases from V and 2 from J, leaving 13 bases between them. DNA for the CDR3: TGTGCCAGCAGCCCTACACAGCTCACCTACGAGCAGTACTTC. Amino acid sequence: CASSPTQLTYEQYF.

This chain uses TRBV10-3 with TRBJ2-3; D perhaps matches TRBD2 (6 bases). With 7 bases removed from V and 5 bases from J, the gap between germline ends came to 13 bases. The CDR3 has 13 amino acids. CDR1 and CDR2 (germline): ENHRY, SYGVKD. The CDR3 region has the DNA TGTGCCATCAACGGCCCGGAGGGAGATACGCAGTATTTT. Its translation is CAINGPEGDTQYF.

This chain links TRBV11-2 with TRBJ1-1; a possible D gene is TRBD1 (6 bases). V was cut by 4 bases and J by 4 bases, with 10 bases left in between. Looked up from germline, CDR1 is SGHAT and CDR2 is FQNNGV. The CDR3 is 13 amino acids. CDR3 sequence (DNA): TGTGCCAGCAGCTGGGGACAAACCACTGAAGCTTTCTTT. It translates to CASSWGQTTEAFF.

CDR3 residues: CASSWRLAGDSSYEQYF. CDR3 nucleotides: TGTGCCAGCAGCTGGAGGCTAGCGGGAGACTCTTCCTACGAGCAGTACTTC. This chain joins TRBV5-5 and TRBJ2-7; 10 bases fit TRBD2. This CDR3 comprises 17 residues. V was clipped by 3 bases and J by 1 base; unmatched bases: 10. Germline-derived CDR1 and CDR2 are SGHKS and YYEKEE (reference sequence).

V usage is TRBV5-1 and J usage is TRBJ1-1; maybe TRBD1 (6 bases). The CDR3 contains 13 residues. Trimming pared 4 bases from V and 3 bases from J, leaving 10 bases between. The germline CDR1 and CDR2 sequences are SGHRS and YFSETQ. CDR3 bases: TGCGCCAGCAGCGCAAACAGGGACACTGAAGCTTTCTTT. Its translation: CASSANRDTEAFF.

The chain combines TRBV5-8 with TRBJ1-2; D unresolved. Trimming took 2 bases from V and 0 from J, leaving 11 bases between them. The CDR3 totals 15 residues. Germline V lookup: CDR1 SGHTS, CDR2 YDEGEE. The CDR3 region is CASSFLEVPNYGYTF. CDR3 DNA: TGTGCCAGCAGCTTCCTGGAGGTCCCTAACTATGGCTACACCTTC. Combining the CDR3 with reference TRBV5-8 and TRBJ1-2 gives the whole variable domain EAGVTQSPTHLIKTRGQQATLRCSPISGHTSVYWYQQALGLGLQFLLWYDEGEERNRGNFPPRFSGRQFPNYSSELNVNALELEDSALYLCASSFLEVPNYGYTFGSGTRLTVV.

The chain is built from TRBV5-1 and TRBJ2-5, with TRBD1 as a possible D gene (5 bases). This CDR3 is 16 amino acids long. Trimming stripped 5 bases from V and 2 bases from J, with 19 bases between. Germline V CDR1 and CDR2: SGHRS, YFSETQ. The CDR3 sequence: CASRGVRQTNQETQYF. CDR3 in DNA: TGCGCCAGCAGAGGGGTCCGACAGACAAATCAAGAGACCCAGTACTTC.

The CDR3 coding sequence is TGTGCCAGCAGCTTAAAGTTAGGAGGGCTCGGGGAAAAACTGTTTTTT. Encoded protein: CASSLKLGGLGEKLFF. The rearrangement uses TRBV7-9 and TRBJ1-4, with D hard to call. The ends were cut back, 2 bases at V and 8 bases at J, with 18 bases in the middle. Germline V CDR1 and CDR2: SEHNR, FQNEAQ (reference sequence). The CDR3 is made up of 16 amino acids.

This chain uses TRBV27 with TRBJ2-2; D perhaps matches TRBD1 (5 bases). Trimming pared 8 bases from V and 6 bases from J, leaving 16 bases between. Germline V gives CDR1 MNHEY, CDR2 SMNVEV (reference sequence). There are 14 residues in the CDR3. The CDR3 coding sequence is TGTGCCAGCGACACCAGGGTTTGGCCCGGGGAGCTGTTTTTT. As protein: CASDTRVWPGELFF.

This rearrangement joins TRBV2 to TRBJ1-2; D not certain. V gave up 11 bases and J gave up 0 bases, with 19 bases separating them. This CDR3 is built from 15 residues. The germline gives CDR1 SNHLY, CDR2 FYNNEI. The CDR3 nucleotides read TGTGCCTCCAGAAGTGGCGGAGCAGCTAACTATGGCTACACCTTC. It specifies CASRSGGAANYGYTF.

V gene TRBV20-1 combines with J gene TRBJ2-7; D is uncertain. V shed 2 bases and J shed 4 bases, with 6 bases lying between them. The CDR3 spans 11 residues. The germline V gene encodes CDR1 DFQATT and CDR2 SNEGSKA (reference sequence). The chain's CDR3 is CSARQVYEQYF. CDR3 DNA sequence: TGCAGTGCTAGACAGGTTTACGAGCAGTACTTC.